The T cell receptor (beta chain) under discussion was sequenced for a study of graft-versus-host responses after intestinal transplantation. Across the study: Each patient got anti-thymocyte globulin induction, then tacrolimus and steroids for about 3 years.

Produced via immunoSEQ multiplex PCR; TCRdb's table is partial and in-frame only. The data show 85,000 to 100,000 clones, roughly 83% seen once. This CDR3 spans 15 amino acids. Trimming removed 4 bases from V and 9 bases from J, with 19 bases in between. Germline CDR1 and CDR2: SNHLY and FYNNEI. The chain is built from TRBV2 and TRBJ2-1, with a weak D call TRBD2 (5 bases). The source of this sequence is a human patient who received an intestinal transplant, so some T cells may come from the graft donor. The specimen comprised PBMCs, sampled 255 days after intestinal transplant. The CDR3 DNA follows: TGTGCCAGCAGTGCCCTGTTAGGGAGTCTCGGTGAGCAGTTCTTC. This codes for CASSALLGSLGEQFF.